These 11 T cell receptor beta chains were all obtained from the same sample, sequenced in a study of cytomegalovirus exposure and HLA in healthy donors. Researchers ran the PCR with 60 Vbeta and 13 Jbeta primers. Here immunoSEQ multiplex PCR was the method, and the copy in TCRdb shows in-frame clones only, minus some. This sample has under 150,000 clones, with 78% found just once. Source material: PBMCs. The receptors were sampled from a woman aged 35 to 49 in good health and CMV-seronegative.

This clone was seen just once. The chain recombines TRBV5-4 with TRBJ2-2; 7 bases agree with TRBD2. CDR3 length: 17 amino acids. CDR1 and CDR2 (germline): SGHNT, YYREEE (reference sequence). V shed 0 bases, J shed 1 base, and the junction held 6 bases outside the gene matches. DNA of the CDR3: TGTGCCAGCAGCTTGGACGGCGGGGGAATGAACACCGGGGAGCTGTTTTTT. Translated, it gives CASSLDGGGMNTGELFF.

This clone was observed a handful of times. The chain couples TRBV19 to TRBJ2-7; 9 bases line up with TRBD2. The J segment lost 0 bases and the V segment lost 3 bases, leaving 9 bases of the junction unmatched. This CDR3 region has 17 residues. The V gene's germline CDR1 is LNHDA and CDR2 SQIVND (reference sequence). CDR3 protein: CASSIEASSGISYEQYF. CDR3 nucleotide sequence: TGTGCCAGTAGTATCGAGGCCTCTAGCGGGATCTCCTACGAGCAGTACTTC.

Here the CDR3 DNA reads TGCGCCAGCAGCTTGGAAGCGACAGGGAACGAGCAGTACTTC. Translation: CASSLEATGNEQYF. V is TRBV5-1 and J is TRBJ2-7; TRBD1 matches 7 bases. This CDR3 comprises 14 residues. Per germline, CDR1 SGHRS and CDR2 YFSETQ. V shed 0 bases and J 5 bases; nucleotides not matched to a gene: 5.

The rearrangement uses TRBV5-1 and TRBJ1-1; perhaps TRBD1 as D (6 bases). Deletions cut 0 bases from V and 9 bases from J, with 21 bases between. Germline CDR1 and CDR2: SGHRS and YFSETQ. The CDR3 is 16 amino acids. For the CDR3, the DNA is TGCGCCAGCAGCTTGGTGGGGGCGGACTGGGCGGGCAAAGCTTTCTTT. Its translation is CASSLVGADWAGKAFF.

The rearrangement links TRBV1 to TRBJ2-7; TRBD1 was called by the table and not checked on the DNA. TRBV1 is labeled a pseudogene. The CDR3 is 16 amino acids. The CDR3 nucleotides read TGCACCAGCAGCCATCTCATCAACAGGAGCTCCTACGAGCAGTACTTC. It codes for CTSSHLINRSSYEQYF.

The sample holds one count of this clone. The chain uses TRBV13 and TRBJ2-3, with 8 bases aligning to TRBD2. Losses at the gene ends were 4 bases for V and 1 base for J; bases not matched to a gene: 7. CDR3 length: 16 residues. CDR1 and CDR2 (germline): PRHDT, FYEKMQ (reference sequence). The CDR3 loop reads CASSSRPGLGTDTQYF. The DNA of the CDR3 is TGTGCCAGCAGCTCCCGACCGGGACTAGGCACAGATACGCAGTATTTT.

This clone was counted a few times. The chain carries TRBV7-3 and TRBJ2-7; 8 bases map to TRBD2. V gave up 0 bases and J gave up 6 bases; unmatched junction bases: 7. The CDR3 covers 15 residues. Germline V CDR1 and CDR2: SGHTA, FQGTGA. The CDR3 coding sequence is TGTGCCAGCAGCTTAACTCGGGGGGGGCCCCTCGAGCAGTACTTC. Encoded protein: CASSLTRGGPLEQYF.

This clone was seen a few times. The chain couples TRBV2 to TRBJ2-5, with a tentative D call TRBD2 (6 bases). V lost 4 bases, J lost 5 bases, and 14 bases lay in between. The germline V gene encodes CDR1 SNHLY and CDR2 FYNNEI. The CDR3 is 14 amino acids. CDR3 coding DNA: TGTGCCAGCAGTGTCTACCCGGGGGTGGAGACCCAGTACTTC. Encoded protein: CASSVYPGVETQYF.

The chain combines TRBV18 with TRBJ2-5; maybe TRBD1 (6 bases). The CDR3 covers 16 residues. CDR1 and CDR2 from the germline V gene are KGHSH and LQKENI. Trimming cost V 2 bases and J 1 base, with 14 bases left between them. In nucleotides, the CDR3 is TGTGCCAGCTCACCAATCGGGACACGAACCCAAGAGACCCAGTACTTC. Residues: CASSPIGTRTQETQYF.

CDR3 in DNA: TGTGCCAGCAGCTTAATGGCAGGGGGAAACGAAAAACTGTTTTTT. This encodes CASSLMAGGNEKLFF. The V and J genes are TRBV7-9 and TRBJ1-4; TRBD1 matches 7 bases. Looked up from germline, CDR1 is SEHNR and CDR2 is FQNEAQ (reference sequence). CDR3 length: 15 residues. J was trimmed by 8 bases and V by 2 bases; bases with no gene match: 8.

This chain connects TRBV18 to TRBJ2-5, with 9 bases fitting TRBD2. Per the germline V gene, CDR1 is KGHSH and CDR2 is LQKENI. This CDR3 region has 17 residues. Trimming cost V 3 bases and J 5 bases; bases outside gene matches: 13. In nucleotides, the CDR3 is TGTGCCAGCTCACCCGTTGTGGCGGGAGGGCCGGATGAGACCCAGTACTTC. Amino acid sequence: CASSPVVAGGPDETQYF. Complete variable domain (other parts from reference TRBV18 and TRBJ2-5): NAGVMQNPRHLVRRRGQEARLRCSPMKGHSHVYWYRQLPEEGLKFMVYLQKENIIDESGMPKERFSAEFPKEGPSILRIQQVVRGDSAAYFCASSPVVAGGPDETQYFGPGTRLLVL.